The source of this TCR beta chain is a study of blood T cell repertoires in COVID-19. The overall study: Sources were T cells, B-cell-depleted T cells, or PBMCs; the material itself was cDNA or gDNA.

Clones were read by immunoSEQ multiplex PCR, and TCRdb kept only the in-frame ones, dropping some. The sample shows around 140,000 clones, roughly 89% of them seen only once. The V gene end was trimmed by 6 bases and the J gene end by 0 bases; junction bases not matched to a gene: 12. This CDR3 is 17 amino acids long. Germline CDR1 SEHNR, CDR2 FQNEAQ (reference sequence). The V and J genes are TRBV7-9 and TRBJ1-1; 8 nucleotides align to TRBD1. This clonotype was sampled from a young man with COVID-19, enrolled during active disease. The sample was peripheral blood. The chain's CDR3 is CASSSTGTGPLNTEAFF. The CDR3 nucleotides read TGTGCCAGCAGTTCGACCGGGACAGGACCTTTGAACACTGAAGCTTTCTTT.